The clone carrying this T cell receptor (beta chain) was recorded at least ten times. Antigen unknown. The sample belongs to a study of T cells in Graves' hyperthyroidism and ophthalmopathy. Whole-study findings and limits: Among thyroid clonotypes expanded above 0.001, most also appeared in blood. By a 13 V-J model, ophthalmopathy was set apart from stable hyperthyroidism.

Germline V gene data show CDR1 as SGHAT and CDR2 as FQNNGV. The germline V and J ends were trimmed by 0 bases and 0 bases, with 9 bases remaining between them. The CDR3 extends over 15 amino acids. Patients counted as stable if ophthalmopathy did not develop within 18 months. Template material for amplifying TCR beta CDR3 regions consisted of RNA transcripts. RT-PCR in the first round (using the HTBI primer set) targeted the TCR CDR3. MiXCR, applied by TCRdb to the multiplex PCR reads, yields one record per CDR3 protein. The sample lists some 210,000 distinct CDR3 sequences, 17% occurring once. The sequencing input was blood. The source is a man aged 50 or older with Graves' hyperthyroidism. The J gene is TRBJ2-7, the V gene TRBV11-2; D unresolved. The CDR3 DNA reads TGTGCCAGCAGCTTAGATCCTGGCAACTCCTACGAGCAGTACTTC. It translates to CASSLDPGNSYEQYF.